This T cell receptor (beta chain) was obtained from a study of beta chain features in type 1 diabetes (dated by TCRdb to 2016 to 2018). Some background on the complete study: No differences in mean age, gender distribution, total cell number or subset yield were found between patients and healthy donors. A total of 85 million to 110 million sorted cells were examined across all samples, and RNA yield correlated strongly with the number of cells per subset. In the study, recently diagnosed type 1 diabetes patients and matched healthy donors were compared on the TCRB repertoires of their sorted circulating CD4+ T cell subsets. Whereas all 30 or so donors provided naive and central memory subsets, regulatory and stem cell-like memory subsets were isolated from just 8 patients and roughly eight healthy donors.

A single peripheral blood draw of about 116 mL on average was collected from each donor into heparinised tubes. Using a panel that included CD45RO, CCR7, CD25, CD127, CD95 and CD27, naive, central memory, regulatory and stem cell-like memory CD4+ T cells were sorted on a BD FACSAria II. Purity was above 95% for every sorted population. PBMCs were isolated right away by Lymphoprep density gradient centrifugation and were stained directly, without culture. So that batch effects would be minimized, each experiment stained and sorted samples in pairs, pairing one healthy donor with one patient. All of the isolated RNA was reverse transcribed with the High Capacity cDNA Reverse Transcription Kit, so expressed TCRB transcripts were sequenced. Naive, central memory and regulatory T cell samples underwent deep immunoSEQ sequencing, averaging around 3.6 million total reads per sample. Sorted cells were lysed in RLT buffer and RNA was extracted with DNase-treated RNeasy Micro or Mini kits, depending on cell number. Each cell subset was processed separately to prevent cross-contamination, with patient and healthy donor samples processed together. Using the immunoSEQ multiplex PCR, TCRB sequences were amplified from cDNA into 87-bp fragments spanning the CDR3 region. Amplicons were sequenced on the Illumina HiSeq platform. Turning to the authors' computational methods: Synthetic template baselines were used to correct PCR bias computationally, reads within Hamming distance 2 were collapsed together, and singletons that could not be merged were discarded. Reads were aligned against IMGT to assign V, D and J genes, CDR3 length and insertions or deletions at six rearrangement sites. Clonotype counts were normalized to sorted cell number within each subset before computing true diversity and Gini coefficients with the tcR R package. The overlap coefficient, calculated on TCRB nucleotide sequences, was used to quantify repertoire sharing. Out-of-frame TCRB sequences from naive cells were analyzed to stand in for the pre-selection repertoire. TCRdb's version of the immuneACCESS table is confined to in-frame rearrangements and falls short of the full clone set. An unresolved V gene accounts for under half of the shortfall where checked; the remainder is of unknown origin. V, J and clone size are those of that table, while D and trimming were read from the DNA. The sample table lists hundreds of thousands of clones, about 16% of them with a count of one. More than 0.08% of the sample belongs to the ten largest clones.

The investigation overall reported the following: Because the HLA sub-analyses included only small numbers of individuals, any influence of HLA type on TCRB rearrangement was left unresolved. Because cDNA rather than genomic DNA was sequenced, highly expressing activated cells could have been over-represented, although no difference in activation and CD3 levels was found between groups. Patients with type 1 diabetes made fewer insertions and deleted more nucleotides at VDJ recombination sites, implying thymic rearrangement abnormalities. In all four CD4+ subsets, TCRB CDR3 length was moderately but significantly shorter in type 1 diabetes patients. Shorter templates might be favored by PCR, yet because patient and control samples were amplified and corrected together, any such skew would affect both groups equally. The naive, central memory and regulatory TCRB repertoires appeared to resemble one another more closely among patients than among healthy donors.

The CDR3 goes from the cysteine to the phenylalanine over 14 residues. Of all the DNA, just the CDR3 is kept, 42 bases in frame from base 1. Trimming removed 1 base from V and 3 bases from J, leaving 7 bases between the germline ends. CDR1 and CDR2, per the germline V gene, are LGHNA and YNFKEQ. Comment on this clone: Its antigen is not yet known. Per-base qualities were not stored, and no clone one base away is much larger. Other nucleotide sequences from this sample produce the same CDR3.

Specimen: naive CD4+ T cells from blood. The label giving this sample's cell subset or site can be read as: true naive CD4+ T cells. The rearranged segments are TRBV4-2 and TRBJ1-5; TRBD1 is possibly the D segment (6 matching bases). This sequence originates from a man between 18 and 35 years old in good health. The CDR3 reads CASSQGQVNQPQHF. The nucleotides are TGTGCCAGCAGCCAAGGACAGGTCAATCAGCCCCAGCATTTT.